Following are 4 T cell receptor beta chains from one sample sequenced in a study of T cell responses to AZD1222 COVID-19 vaccine. Here immunoSEQ multiplex PCR was the method, and the copy in TCRdb shows in-frame clones only, minus some. The sample carries roughly 100,000 clones, roughly 88% recorded once. The source was peripheral blood, collected on day 0 of AZD1222 vaccination. These receptors came from an adult in good health.

The chain joins TRBV6-4 to TRBJ2-3, with 7 bases fitting TRBD1. The CDR3 spans 16 residues. Looked up from germline, CDR1 is MRHNA and CDR2 is SNTAGT. J gave up 1 base and V 3 bases, and 7 bases lay outside the gene matches. The CDR3, as DNA: TGTGCCAGCAGTGAAGGGCTTACAGGGGGCACAGATACGCAGTATTTT. Translating gives CASSEGLTGGTDTQYF.

The chain carries TRBV12-5 and TRBJ1-1; possible D gene TRBD1, 6 bases. Germline V CDR1 and CDR2: LGHNT, FRNRAP. Trimming removed 6 bases at V and 0 bases at J, with 17 bases between. The CDR3 runs 16 residues. The CDR3 sequence is CASGPRGGGMNTEAFF. The CDR3 bases are TGTGCTAGTGGACCCCGAGGGGGGGGGATGAACACTGAAGCTTTCTTT.

This chain uses TRBV27 with TRBJ2-5; possibly TRBD1 for D (6 bases). Germline values: CDR1 MNHEY, CDR2 SMNVEV (reference sequence). This CDR3 contains 14 residues. The V gene lost 6 bases and the J gene lost 2 bases, with 13 bases spanning the gap. The CDR3 sequence: CASSRVGAQETQYF. As DNA, the CDR3 is TGTGCCAGCAGCCGAGTGGGGGCACAAGAGACCCAGTACTTC.

The rearrangement uses TRBV27 and TRBJ1-1; D remains unclear. Trimming cost V 6 bases and J 0 bases, with 14 bases left between them. Germline V gene lookup returns CDR1 MNHEY and CDR2 SMNVEV (reference sequence). The CDR3 runs to 15 residues. Here the CDR3 reads CASRIARAVNTEAFF. The DNA of the CDR3 is TGTGCCAGCAGGATCGCGCGGGCCGTGAACACTGAAGCTTTCTTT.